This passage covers 10 T cell receptor beta chains from one sample sequenced in a study of cytomegalovirus exposure and HLA in healthy donors (TCRdb year 2017). Library preparation used the immunoSEQ multiplex PCR assay. TCRdb carries this immuneACCESS record with in-frame sequences only. Its versions omit some clonotypes, under half of them owing to an unresolved V gene in the studies checked, with the rest unexplained. The sample table shows under 200,000 clones, and roughly 90% are seen once. 4% to 4.5% of the sample goes to the ten largest clones. The sample was PBMCs. All receptors derive from a man aged 18-30 years in good health and CMV-seropositive.

The chain combines TRBV28 with TRBJ2-7; TRBD2 matches 13 bases. Germline loops: CDR1 MDHEN, CDR2 SYDVKM. This CDR3 spans 14 amino acids. J lost 5 bases, V lost 6 bases, and 4 bases had no gene match. The CDR3 protein is CASRLAGGRDEQYF. The CDR3 coding sequence is TGTGCCAGCAGACTAGCGGGAGGGCGGGACGAGCAGTACTTC. Looking up the rest from reference TRBV28 and TRBJ2-7 gives the full variable domain: DVKVTQSSRYLVKRTGEKVFLECVQDMDHENMFWYRQDPGLGLRLIYFSYDVKMKEKGDIPEGYSVSREKKERFSLILESASTNQTSMYLCASRLAGGRDEQYFGPGTRLTVT.

The rearrangement links TRBV15 to TRBJ2-7, with D perhaps TRBD1 (6 bases). V was pared by 5 bases and J by 3 bases, with 11 bases between. Germline assignment: CDR1 LNHNV and CDR2 YYDKDF (reference sequence). This CDR3 has 13 amino acids. The CDR3 region is CATSGDTFYEQYF. DNA of the CDR3: TGTGCCACCAGCGGGGACACCTTCTACGAGCAGTACTTC.

The chain recombines TRBV6-1 with TRBJ2-2; 9 bases match TRBD2. CDR3 length: 16 residues. The trim removed 1 base at V and 6 bases at J, leaving 6 bases unmatched. Per the germline V gene, CDR1 is MNHNS and CDR2 is SASEGT. CDR3 in DNA: TGTGCCAGCAGTGAAGAAGTAGCGGGAGTGGCCGGGGAGCTGTTTTTT. It yields the protein CASSEEVAGVAGELFF.

The gene calls are TRBV27 and TRBJ1-4, with D perhaps matching TRBD1 (5 bases). Germline values: CDR1 MNHEY, CDR2 SMNVEV (reference sequence). The CDR3 runs 12 residues. Trimming pared 7 bases from V and 12 bases from J, leaving 15 bases between. The CDR3: CASTSVGGQLFF. CDR3 nucleotides: TGTGCCAGCACCTCGGTGGGGGGACAACTGTTTTTT.

V gene TRBV19 combines with J gene TRBJ1-5; TRBD1 might be the D (5 bases). Looked up from germline, CDR1 is LNHDA and CDR2 is SQIVND (reference sequence). The CDR3 sequence is 14 residues long. V was pared by 0 bases and J by 4 bases, with 7 bases between. This chain's CDR3 is CASSIDRENQPQHF. CDR3 coding DNA: TGTGCCAGTAGTATAGACAGGGAAAATCAGCCCCAGCATTTT.

This clone has just one count. The chain links TRBV7-6 to TRBJ2-1; TRBD2 matches at 9 bases. V was pared by 5 bases and J by 4 bases, with 9 bases of the junction left unmatched. CDR3 size: 16 residues. Germline lookup yields CDR1 SGHVS and CDR2 FNYEAQ. The CDR3 nucleotides read TGTGCCAGCAGCCCCCGAAGGACTAGCGAATACAATGAGCAGTTCTTC. Encoded protein: CASSPRRTSEYNEQFF.

V gene TRBV19 combines with J gene TRBJ2-1, with 10 bases lining up with TRBD2. CDR1 is LNHDA, CDR2 SQIVND, per germline (reference sequence). V gave up 1 base and J gave up 2 bases; unmatched junction bases: 11. The CDR3 length is 19 residues. This CDR3 is CASSIGGLASFFTYNEQFF. CDR3 nucleotides: TGTGCCAGTAGTATAGGGGGACTAGCGAGTTTTTTCACCTACAATGAGCAGTTCTTC. The entire variable domain, with the rest obtained from reference TRBV19 and TRBJ2-1, is as follows: DGGITQSPKYLFRKEGQNVTLSCEQNLNHDAMYWYRQDPGQGLRLIYYSQIVNDFQKGDIAEGYSVSREKKESFPLTVTSAQKNPTAFYLCASSIGGLASFFTYNEQFFGPGTRLTVL.

This clone appeared once. This rearrangement joins TRBV2 to TRBJ1-1; the match to TRBD1 covers 8 bases. The CDR3 is 13 residues long. V dropped 8 bases and J dropped 4; count of bases not matched to a gene: 6. Germline V gene lookup returns CDR1 SNHLY and CDR2 FYNNEI. CDR3 loop: CASSRQGSTEAFF. CDR3 nucleotides: TGTGCCAGCTCGAGACAGGGGTCCACTGAAGCTTTCTTT. Drawing the rest from reference TRBV2 and TRBJ1-1, the complete variable domain is EPEVTQTPSHQVTQMGQEVILRCVPISNHLYFYWYRQILGQKVEFLVSFYNNEISEKSEIFDDQFSVERPDGSNFTLKIRSTKLEDSAMYFCASSRQGSTEAFFGQGTRLTVV.

The rearrangement links TRBV7-9 to TRBJ1-4; no definite D call. The length of the CDR3 is 13 residues. V lost 0 bases and J lost 12, with 11 bases in between. Germline V gives CDR1 SEHNR, CDR2 FQNEAQ (reference sequence). CDR3 region: CASSLALEEELFF. The CDR3 region has the DNA TGTGCCAGCAGCTTAGCTCTGGAAGAGGAACTGTTTTTT.

The chain's CDR3 is CASSFRRVVDTQYF. The CDR3 DNA reads TGCGCCAGCAGCTTTAGGAGAGTTGTAGATACGCAGTATTTT. The chain combines TRBV5-1 with TRBJ2-3, with D unresolved. Trimming pared 2 bases from V and 5 bases from J, leaving 12 bases between. CDR1 and CDR2 (germline): SGHRS, YFSETQ. This CDR3 has 14 amino acids.